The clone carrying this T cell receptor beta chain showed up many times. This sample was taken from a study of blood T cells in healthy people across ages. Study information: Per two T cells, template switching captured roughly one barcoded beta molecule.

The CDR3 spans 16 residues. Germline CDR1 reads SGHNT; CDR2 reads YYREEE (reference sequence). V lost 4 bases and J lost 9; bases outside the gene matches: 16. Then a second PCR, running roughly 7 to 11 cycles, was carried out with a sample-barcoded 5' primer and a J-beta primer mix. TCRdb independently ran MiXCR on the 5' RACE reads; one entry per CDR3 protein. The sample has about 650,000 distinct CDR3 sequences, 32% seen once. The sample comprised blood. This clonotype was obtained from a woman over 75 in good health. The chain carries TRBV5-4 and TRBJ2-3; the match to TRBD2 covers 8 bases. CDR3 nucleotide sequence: TGTGCCAGCAGCCCCCCCCCCGAGCGGGGGAAAAGGACGCAGTATTTT. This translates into CASSPPPERGKRTQYF.